This entry is about one TCR beta chain. The antigen is unknown. Measured with immunoSEQ multiplex PCR; TCRdb has only the in-frame clones, and not every one. The sample carries 110,000 to 150,000 clones, around 90% recorded once. This record belongs to a study of cytotoxic CD8 clonotypes in ibrutinib-treated CLL. Regarding the study as a whole: Clonality, elevated at ibrutinib response, dropped back toward baseline at progression.

J was trimmed by 5 bases and V by 2 bases; bases with no gene match: 6. The CDR3 has 15 amino acids. Germline CDR1 reads SGDLS; CDR2 reads YYNGEE. The material was PBMCs, obtained after 12 months of ibrutinib treatment. This TCR came from a human donor with chronic lymphocytic leukemia. V is TRBV9 and J is TRBJ2-5; 10 bases match TRBD1. CDR3 region: CASSVTGTGVETQYF. DNA of the CDR3: TGTGCCAGCAGCGTTACCGGGACAGGGGTGGAGACCCAGTACTTC.